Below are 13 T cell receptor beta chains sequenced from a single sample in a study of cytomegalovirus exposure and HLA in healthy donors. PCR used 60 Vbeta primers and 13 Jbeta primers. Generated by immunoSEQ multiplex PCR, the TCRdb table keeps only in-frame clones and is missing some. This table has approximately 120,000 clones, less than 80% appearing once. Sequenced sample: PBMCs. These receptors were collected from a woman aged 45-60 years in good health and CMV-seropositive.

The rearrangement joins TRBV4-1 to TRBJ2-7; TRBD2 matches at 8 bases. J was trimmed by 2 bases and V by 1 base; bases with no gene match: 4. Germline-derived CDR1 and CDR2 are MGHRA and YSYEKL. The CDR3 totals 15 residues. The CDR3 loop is CASSQAPRGAYEQYF. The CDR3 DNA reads TGCGCCAGCAGCCAAGCCCCGCGGGGGGCCTACGAGCAGTACTTC.

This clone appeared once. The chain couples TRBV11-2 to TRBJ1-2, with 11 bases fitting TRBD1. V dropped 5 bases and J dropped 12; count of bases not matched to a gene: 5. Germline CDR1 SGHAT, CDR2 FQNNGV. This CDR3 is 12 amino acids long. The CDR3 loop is CASSHGQGAHTF. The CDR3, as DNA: TGTGCCAGCAGCCATGGACAGGGGGCGCACACCTTC.

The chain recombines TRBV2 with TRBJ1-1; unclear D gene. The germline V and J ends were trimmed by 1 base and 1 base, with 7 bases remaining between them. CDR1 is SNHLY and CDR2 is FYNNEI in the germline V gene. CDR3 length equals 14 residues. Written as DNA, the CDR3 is TGTGCCAGCAGTGAAGGCAGAAAGAACACTGAAGCTTTCTTT. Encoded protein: CASSEGRKNTEAFF.

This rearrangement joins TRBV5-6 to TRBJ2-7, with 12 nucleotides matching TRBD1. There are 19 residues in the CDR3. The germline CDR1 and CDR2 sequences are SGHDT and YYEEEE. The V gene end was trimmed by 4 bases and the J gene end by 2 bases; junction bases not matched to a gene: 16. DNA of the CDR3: TGTGCCAGCAGCCCCGGGACAGGGGGCCGCGACCCCCGACCCTACGAGCAGTACTTC. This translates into CASSPGTGGRDPRPYEQYF.

The CDR3 nucleotides read TGCGCCAGCAGCTTGGAGGGACAGGGGACCGGGGAGCTGTTTTTT. Protein product: CASSLEGQGTGELFF. The V and J genes are TRBV5-1 and TRBJ2-2; 10 bases are a match to TRBD1. The CDR3 is made up of 15 amino acids. V was pared by 0 bases and J by 5 bases, with 1 base of the junction left unmatched. The germline V gene has CDR1 SGHRS and CDR2 YFSETQ.

CDR3 region: CASSRGGSRDEQFF. CDR3 DNA sequence: TGTGCCAGCAGTCGCGGGGGCTCCAGGGATGAGCAGTTCTTC. The gene calls are TRBV5-4 and TRBJ2-1; TRBD2 is a possible D gene (7 bases). V shed 5 bases and J shed 8 bases, with 17 bases lying between them. The V gene's germline CDR1 is SGHNT and CDR2 YYREEE (reference sequence). The CDR3 is made up of 14 amino acids.

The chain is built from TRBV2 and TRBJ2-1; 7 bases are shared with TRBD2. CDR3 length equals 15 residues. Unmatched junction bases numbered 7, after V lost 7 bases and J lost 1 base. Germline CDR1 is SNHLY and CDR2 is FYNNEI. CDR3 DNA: TGTGCCAGCACGGCGGGGGAGAGGTCCTACAATGAGCAGTTCTTC. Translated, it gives CASTAGERSYNEQFF.

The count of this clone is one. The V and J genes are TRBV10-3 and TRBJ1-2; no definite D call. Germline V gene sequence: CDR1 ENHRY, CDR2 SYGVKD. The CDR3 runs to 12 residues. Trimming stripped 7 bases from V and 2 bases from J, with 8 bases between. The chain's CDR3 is CAINGENYGYTF. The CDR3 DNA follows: TGTGCCATCAATGGTGAGAACTATGGCTACACCTTC.

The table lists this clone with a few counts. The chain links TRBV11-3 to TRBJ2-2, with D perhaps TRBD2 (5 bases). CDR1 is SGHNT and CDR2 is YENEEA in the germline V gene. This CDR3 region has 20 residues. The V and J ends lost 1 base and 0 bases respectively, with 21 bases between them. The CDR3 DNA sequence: TGTGCCAGCAGCTTAGGGAACTACGAGCTAGAGGGCGCGAACACCGGGGAGCTGTTTTTT. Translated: CASSLGNYELEGANTGELFF.

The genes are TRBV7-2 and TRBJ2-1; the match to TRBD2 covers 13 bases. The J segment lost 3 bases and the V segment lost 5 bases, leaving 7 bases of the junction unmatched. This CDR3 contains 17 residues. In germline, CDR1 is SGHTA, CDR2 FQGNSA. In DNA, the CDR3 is TGTGCCAGCAGCCCTAGACTAGCGGGGGGTTACTACAATGAGCAGTTCTTC. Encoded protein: CASSPRLAGGYYNEQFF.

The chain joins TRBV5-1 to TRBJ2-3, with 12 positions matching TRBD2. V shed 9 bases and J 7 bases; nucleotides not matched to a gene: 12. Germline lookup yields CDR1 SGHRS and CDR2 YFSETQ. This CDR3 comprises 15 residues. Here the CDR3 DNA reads TGCGCCATCCCAGGGGCTAGCGGGGGGGCACATACGCAGTATTTT. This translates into CAIPGASGGAHTQYF.

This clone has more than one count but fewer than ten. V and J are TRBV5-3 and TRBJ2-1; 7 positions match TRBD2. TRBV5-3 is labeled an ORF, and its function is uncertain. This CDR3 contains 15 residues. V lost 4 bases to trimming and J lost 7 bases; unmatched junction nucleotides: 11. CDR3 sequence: CARSPRDYPVNEQFF. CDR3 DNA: TGTGCCAGAAGCCCCCGGGACTACCCCGTGAATGAGCAGTTCTTC.

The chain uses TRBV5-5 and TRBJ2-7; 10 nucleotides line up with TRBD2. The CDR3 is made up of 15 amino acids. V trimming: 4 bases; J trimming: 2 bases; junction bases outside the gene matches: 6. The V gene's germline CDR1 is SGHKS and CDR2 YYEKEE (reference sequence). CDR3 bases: TGTGCCAGCAGCCTGGGACTAGCGCTAGCCTACGAGCAGTACTTC. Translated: CASSLGLALAYEQYF.